These 15 T cell receptor beta chains share one sample of origin, sequenced in a study of cytomegalovirus exposure and HLA in healthy donors. Amplification used 60 Vbeta primers and 13 Jbeta primers. The assay was immunoSEQ multiplex PCR, and TCRdb's table has in-frame clones only and misses some. In the table there are 150,000 to 200,000 clones, 80% to 90% of which are singletons. The sample taken for sequencing was PBMCs. These receptors all stem from a man younger than 35 in good health and CMV-seropositive.

The CDR3 loop reads CASSVVTDTQYF. The CDR3 coding sequence is TGTGCCAGCAGCGTAGTAACAGATACGCAGTATTTT. J is TRBJ2-3 and V is TRBV9, with D unclear. CDR3 size: 12 residues. Germline V gene lookup returns CDR1 SGDLS and CDR2 YYNGEE. V was clipped by 0 bases and J by 3 bases, with 2 bases between them.

In its sample, this clone was seen a few times. CDR3 in DNA: TGTGCCAGTAGTATTCAGGGGCAGGCTGAAGCTTTCTTT. It translates to CASSIQGQAEAFF. The chain has TRBV19 and TRBJ1-1, with a tentative D call TRBD1 (6 bases). V shed 3 bases and J shed 6 bases, with 11 bases lying between them. The CDR3 is 13 residues long. CDR1 is LNHDA, CDR2 SQIVND, per germline (reference sequence).

J is TRBJ1-2 and V is TRBV19; D ambiguous. The CDR3 contains 13 residues. Germline V gene data show CDR1 as LNHDA and CDR2 as SQIVND (reference sequence). The V gene lost 7 bases and the J gene lost 7 bases, with 16 bases spanning the gap. As DNA, the CDR3 is TGTGCCAGTACGAGGGTTTTGGTTAGTGGCTACACCTTC. Its protein is CASTRVLVSGYTF.

The chain employs TRBV19 and TRBJ1-1; D may be TRBD1 (5 bases). The CDR3 is made up of 12 amino acids. V lost 11 bases and J lost 4, with 14 bases in between. The V gene's germline CDR1 is LNHDA and CDR2 SQIVND (reference sequence). CDR3 sequence (DNA): TGTGCCGGACACCACGACGGCACTGAAGCTTTCTTT. Protein product: CAGHHDGTEAFF.

The chain joins TRBV5-4 to TRBJ2-5, with 7 bases identical to TRBD2. CDR1 and CDR2 (germline): SGHNT, YYREEE (reference sequence). The CDR3 has 13 residues. The V gene end was trimmed by 2 bases and the J gene end by 6 bases; junction bases not matched to a gene: 4. CDR3 region: CASSLTAGQTQYF. The CDR3 DNA reads TGTGCCAGCAGCTTAACAGCGGGGCAGACCCAGTACTTC.

The chain carries TRBV5-1 and TRBJ2-1; 7 nucleotides line up with TRBD1. Germline CDR1 SGHRS, CDR2 YFSETQ. V dropped 4 bases and J dropped 8; count of bases not matched to a gene: 6. This CDR3 is 13 amino acids long. The CDR3 DNA reads TGCGCCAGCAGCCCGGACAGGAACCATGAGCAGTTCTTC. Residues: CASSPDRNHEQFF.

This clone has just one count. The rearrangement links TRBV5-1 to TRBJ1-4; TRBD1 matches 7 bases. This CDR3 contains 15 residues. V was clipped by 4 bases and J by 8 bases; unmatched bases: 11. Germline loops: CDR1 SGHRS, CDR2 YFSETQ. The CDR3 bases are TGCGCCAGCAGCCTCCGACAGGGAAGTATGGAAAAACTGTTTTTT. This translates into CASSLRQGSMEKLFF.

DNA for the CDR3: TGTGCCAGCAGCTTGCGGGGTATGGGGTATGGCTACACCTTC. As protein: CASSLRGMGYGYTF. The gene calls are TRBV5-4 and TRBJ1-2; no clear D gene. CDR3 size: 14 residues. The V end lost 1 base, the J end lost 5 bases, and 12 bases lay between the germline ends. Per germline, CDR1 SGHNT and CDR2 YYREEE (reference sequence).

The rearrangement links TRBV4-3 to TRBJ1-2; the D is unclear. Germline V gene lookup returns CDR1 LGHNA and CDR2 YSLEER. The V end lost 0 bases, the J end lost 8 bases, and 7 bases lay between the germline ends. This CDR3 region has 12 residues. The chain's CDR3 is CASSQDRRGYTF. The DNA for the CDR3 is TGCGCCAGCAGCCAAGACCGTCGGGGCTACACCTTC.

This clone was picked up a small number of times. The chain carries TRBV4-1 and TRBJ2-7; 8 bases fit TRBD1. The trim removed 1 base at V and 1 base at J, leaving 3 bases unmatched. The CDR3 has 15 amino acids. Germline V gene sequence: CDR1 MGHRA, CDR2 YSYEKL. The CDR3 region has the DNA TGCGCCAGCAGCCAAGCCGGGACAGGATCCTACGAGCAGTACTTC. Translated: CASSQAGTGSYEQYF.

J is TRBJ1-2 and V is TRBV5-1; 8 nucleotides match TRBD1. The CDR3 is made up of 16 amino acids. The germline gives CDR1 SGHRS, CDR2 YFSETQ. Trimming cost V 3 bases and J 8 bases; bases outside gene matches: 15. This CDR3 is CASSYSAIQGERGYTF. The CDR3 DNA reads TGCGCCAGCAGCTATAGTGCTATACAGGGGGAGCGCGGCTACACCTTC.

This chain uses TRBV4-1 with TRBJ2-7; weak D call: TRBD1 (6 bases). CDR3 length: 16 amino acids. The germline V gene encodes CDR1 MGHRA and CDR2 YSYEKL. V was clipped by 9 bases and J by 2 bases, with 23 bases between them. CDR3 protein: CASQQAPDRPTYEQYF. In DNA form, the CDR3 reads TGCGCCAGTCAACAGGCACCCGACAGGCCCACCTACGAGCAGTACTTC.

This chain links TRBV19 with TRBJ1-4; 9 bases fit TRBD1. With V trimmed by 4 bases and J by 8 bases, 5 bases remained unmatched. From germline, CDR1 is LNHDA and CDR2 SQIVND (reference sequence). The CDR3 spans 14 residues. CDR3 region: CASSTRQGGEKLFF. In DNA, the CDR3 is TGTGCCAGTAGTACCCGACAGGGGGGAGAAAAACTGTTTTTT.

Comments on this clone: The junction departs from germline at one end; a sequencing error may be responsible. The chain couples TRBV7-9 to TRBJ2-5; 10 positions agree with TRBD1. Germline CDR1 is SEHNR and CDR2 is FQNEAQ (reference sequence). This CDR3 comprises 15 residues. CDR3 in amino acids: CSSSFTTGGAGTQYF. The CDR3 region has the DNA TGTTCCAGCAGCTTTACGACAGGGGGCGCGGGGACCCAGTACTTC.

This clone was observed a handful of times. V usage is TRBV7-8 and J usage is TRBJ1-3; 8 bases fit TRBD1. This CDR3 is 15 amino acids long. Germline CDR1 reads SGHVS; CDR2 reads FQNEAQ. The trim removed 6 bases at V and 4 bases at J, leaving 8 bases unmatched. The CDR3 DNA sequence: TGTGCCAGCAGACCGGACAGGGCAGGAGGAAACACCATATATTTT. Translated, it gives CASRPDRAGGNTIYF. Based on the CDR3 plus reference TRBV7-8 and TRBJ1-3, the full variable domain is GAGVSQSPRYKVAKRGQDVALRCDPISGHVSLFWYQQALGQGPEFLTYFQNEAQLDKSGLPSDRFFAERPEGSVSTLKIQRTQQEDSAVYLCASRPDRAGGNTIYFGEGSWLTVV.